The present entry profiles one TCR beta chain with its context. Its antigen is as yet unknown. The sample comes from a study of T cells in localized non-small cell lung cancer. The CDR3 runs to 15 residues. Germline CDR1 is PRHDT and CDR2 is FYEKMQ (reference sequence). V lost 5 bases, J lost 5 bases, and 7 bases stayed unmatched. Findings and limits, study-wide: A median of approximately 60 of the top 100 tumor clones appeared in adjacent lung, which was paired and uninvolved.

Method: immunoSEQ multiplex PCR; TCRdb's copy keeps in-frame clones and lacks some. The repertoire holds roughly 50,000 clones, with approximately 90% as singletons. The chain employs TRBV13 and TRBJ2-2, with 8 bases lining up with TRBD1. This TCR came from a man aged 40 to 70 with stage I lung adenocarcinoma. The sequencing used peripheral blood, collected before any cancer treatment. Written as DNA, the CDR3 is TGTGCCAGCAGCAATAGTCAGGGGGCGACCGGGGAGCTGTTTTTT. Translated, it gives CASSNSQGATGELFF.